Included here is one T cell receptor (beta chain) sequence, with context. Patients from Seattle were sampled longitudinally, starting during active infection. The germline V gene encodes CDR1 MNHEY and CDR2 SVGAGI. J was trimmed by 3 bases and V by 6 bases; bases with no gene match: 4. The CDR3 is 14 residues long. These data belong to a study of blood T cell repertoires in COVID-19. Study at large: Collection of acute and convalescent COVID-19 samples took place in the United States, Italy and Spain.

Method: immunoSEQ multiplex PCR; TCRdb's copy keeps in-frame clones and lacks some. This table holds over 200,000 clones, about four fifths found once. The source is a woman of 80 years or more with COVID-19, enrolled during active disease. Sequences were obtained from peripheral blood. This chain joins TRBV6-5 and TRBJ1-5; TRBD1 agrees at 8 bases. CDR3 sequence reads: CASSTDRANQPQHF. CDR3 DNA: TGTGCCAGCAGCACGGACAGGGCCAATCAGCCCCAGCATTTT.